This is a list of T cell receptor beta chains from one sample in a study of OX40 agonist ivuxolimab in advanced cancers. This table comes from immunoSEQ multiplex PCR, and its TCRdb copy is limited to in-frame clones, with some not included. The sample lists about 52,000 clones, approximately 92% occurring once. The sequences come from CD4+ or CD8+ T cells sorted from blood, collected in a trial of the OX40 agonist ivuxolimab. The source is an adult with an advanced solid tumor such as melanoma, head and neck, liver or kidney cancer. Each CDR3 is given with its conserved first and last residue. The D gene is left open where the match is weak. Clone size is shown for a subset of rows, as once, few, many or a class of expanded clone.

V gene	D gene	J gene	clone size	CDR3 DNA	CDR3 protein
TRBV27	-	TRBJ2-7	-	TGTGCCAGCAGTTTTTCCGTGGGGACAAATTTCTACGAGCAGTACTTC	CASSFSVGTNFYEQYF
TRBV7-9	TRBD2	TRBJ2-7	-	TGTGCCAGCAGCTTGAGTCCTAGCGGGAGTTACGAGCAGTACTTC	CASSLSPSGSYEQYF
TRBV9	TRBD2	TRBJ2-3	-	TGTGCCAGCAGCGCTAGCGGGAGGAACACAGATACGCAGTATTTT	CASSASGRNTDTQYF
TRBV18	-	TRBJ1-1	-	TGTGCCAGCTCATCTACGGTCACAGGAATAAACACTGAAGCTTTCTTT	CASSSTVTGINTEAFF
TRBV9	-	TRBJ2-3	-	TGTGCCAGCAGCGCCTCCCAAGGGTCTTACACAGATACGCAGTATTTT	CASSASQGSYTDTQYF
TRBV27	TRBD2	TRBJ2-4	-	TGTGCCAGTCGGGGGGAGGGAAACATTCAGTACTTC	CASRGEGNIQYF
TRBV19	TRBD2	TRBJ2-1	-	TGTGCCAGTAGTCCCCATCTCGGACTAGCAGCCAATGAGCAGTTCTTC	CASSPHLGLAANEQFF
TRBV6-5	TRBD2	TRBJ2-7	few	TGTGCCAGCAGTTACTCAGGACTAGCCTACGAGCAGTACTTC	CASSYSGLAYEQYF
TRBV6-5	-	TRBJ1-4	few	TGTGCCAGCAGTTACAATGTCAGGGCGAGTGCTGAAAAACTGTTTTTT	CASSYNVRASAEKLFF
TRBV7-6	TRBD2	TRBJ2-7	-	TGTGCCAGCACCAGCGGGAGCGACGACGAGCAGTACTTC	CASTSGSDDEQYF
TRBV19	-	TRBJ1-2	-	TGTGCCAGTAGTCTCCCTCAGACTATGGGCTACACCTTC	CASSLPQTMGYTF
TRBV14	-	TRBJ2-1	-	TGTGCCAGCAGCCATTTTGGGTCCGGAGGGGGGTCCTACAATGAGCAGTTCTTC	CASSHFGSGGGSYNEQFF
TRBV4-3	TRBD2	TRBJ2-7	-	TGCGCCAGCAGCCAAGGGTCGGGCCTAGCGGGATTGGTCAGATACGAGCAGTACTTC	CASSQGSGLAGLVRYEQYF